Sequencing of this TCR beta chain was carried out in a study of blood T cell repertoires in COVID-19. Background on the study: Specimens from acute and convalescent COVID-19 originated in the United States, Italy and Spain. PBMCs, B-cell-depleted T cells, or T cells were the source of the cDNA or gDNA that made up the material.

Per the authors' pipeline: Amplification from reference gene primers served as the basis for estimated nucleated cell counts. Using immunoSEQ multiplex PCR, the repertoire was profiled, and TCRdb retains in-frame clones only, with some absent. The DNA was the basis for D and trimming; V, J and clone size are from that table. The data show a few hundred thousand clones, approximately 86% seen once. Deletions cut 3 bases from V and 4 bases from J, with 13 bases between. The CDR3 is 13 amino acids. Germline V gene data show CDR1 as DFQATT and CDR2 as SNEGSKA (reference sequence). This sequence originates from a human donor in a cohort sampled during active COVID-19. The chain employs TRBV20-1 and TRBJ2-7; D may be TRBD2 (6 bases). The specimen was peripheral blood. The CDR3 nucleotides read TGCAGTGCTAGTCGGGGGAGTGGGTACGAGCAGTACTTC. This gives the protein CSASRGSGYEQYF.